These 9 T cell receptor beta chains share one sample of origin, sequenced in a study of T cell changes during pregnancy in multiple sclerosis. Produced via immunoSEQ multiplex PCR; TCRdb's table is partial and in-frame only. This table has about 93,000 clones, around 92% appearing once. The starting material was peripheral blood, obtained after pregnancy. All receptors come from a female donor with multiple sclerosis, enrolled in a pregnancy study.

V and J are TRBV5-1 and TRBJ2-1; D is perhaps TRBD2 (6 bases). The CDR3 extends over 14 amino acids. The V gene's germline CDR1 is SGHRS and CDR2 YFSETQ. Trimming cost V 3 bases and J 9 bases, with 16 bases left between them. The CDR3 sequence: CASSWGTLISEQFF. CDR3 in DNA: TGCGCCAGCAGCTGGGGGACTCTCATAAGTGAGCAGTTCTTC.

The chain employs TRBV4-1 and TRBJ2-7, with D perhaps matching TRBD1 (5 bases). The germline V gene has CDR1 MGHRA and CDR2 YSYEKL. The CDR3 totals 14 residues. The V gene lost 1 base and the J gene lost 5 bases, with 12 bases spanning the gap. The CDR3 loop reads CASSQATLGDEQYF. CDR3 nucleotides: TGCGCCAGCAGCCAAGCGACCCTAGGGGACGAGCAGTACTTC.

This chain connects TRBV7-9 to TRBJ2-2; D remains unclear. The germline V gene encodes CDR1 SEHNR and CDR2 FQNEAQ (reference sequence). V shed 1 base and J shed 6 bases, with 9 bases lying between them. CDR3 length equals 14 residues. The CDR3 loop reads CASSLGALAGELFF. The CDR3 DNA reads TGTGCCAGCAGCTTAGGGGCGTTAGCCGGGGAGCTGTTTTTT.

The chain carries TRBV10-3 and TRBJ1-1; D is perhaps TRBD1 (6 bases). CDR3 size: 14 residues. The ends were cut back, 3 bases at V and 6 bases at J, with 14 bases in the middle. The germline gives CDR1 ENHRY, CDR2 SYGVKD. The CDR3 DNA is TGTGCCATCAGTGATAACAGGGCGGGCTCTGAAGCTTTCTTT. Amino acids: CAISDNRAGSEAFF.

This clone was counted a single time. The V and J genes are TRBV7-7 and TRBJ2-5; 11 nucleotides line up with TRBD2. Germline CDR1 reads SSHAT; CDR2 reads FNYEAQ (reference sequence). This CDR3 contains 16 residues. V dropped 5 bases and J dropped 0; count of bases not matched to a gene: 5. The CDR3 protein is CASSLLAGGHQETQYF. CDR3 DNA: TGTGCCAGCAGCCTTCTAGCGGGAGGCCACCAAGAGACCCAGTACTTC. Combining the CDR3 with reference TRBV7-7 and TRBJ2-5 gives the whole variable domain GAGVSQSPRYKVTKRGQDVTLRCDPISSHATLYWYQQALGQGPEFLTYFNYEAQPDKSGLPSDRFSAERPEGSISTLTIQRTEQRDSAMYRCASSLLAGGHQETQYFGPGTRLLVL.

V and J are TRBV6-1 and TRBJ2-7, with 8 positions matching TRBD2. V was pared by 1 base and J by 0 bases, with 5 bases of the junction left unmatched. This CDR3 spans 16 amino acids. Germline assignment: CDR1 MNHNS and CDR2 SASEGT. CDR3 sequence: CASSEGGLGSSYEQYF. DNA for the CDR3: TGTGCCAGCAGTGAAGGGGGACTAGGGAGCTCCTACGAGCAGTACTTC.

This chain links TRBV27 with TRBJ1-1; possible D gene TRBD1, 6 bases. CDR1 and CDR2 (germline): MNHEY, SMNVEV (reference sequence). V lost 2 bases and J lost 0, with 7 bases in between. CDR3 length: 14 residues. The CDR3 DNA follows: TGTGCCAGCAGTTTACAGGGGATGAACACTGAAGCTTTCTTT. Translation gives CASSLQGMNTEAFF.

The chain joins TRBV9 to TRBJ2-3; 11 bases are shared with TRBD1. The CDR3 sequence is 17 residues long. The junction had 11 bases not matched to a gene; V was cut back by 3 bases and J by 5 bases. Germline CDR1 SGDLS, CDR2 YYNGEE. The DNA for the CDR3 is TGTGCCAGCAGCGAGGCCTCGGGGACAGGGGGTAGAGATACGCAGTATTTT. Amino acids: CASSEASGTGGRDTQYF. The whole variable domain, remainder taken from reference TRBV9 and TRBJ2-3, is DSGVTQTPKHLITATGQRVTLRCSPRSGDLSVYWYQQSLDQGLQFLIQYYNGEERAKGNILERFSAQQFPDLHSELNLSSLELGDSALYFCASSEASGTGGRDTQYFGPGTRLTVL.

V and J are TRBV7-9 and TRBJ2-1, with 7 bases identical to TRBD1. This CDR3 is 14 amino acids long. The V and J ends lost 5 bases and 8 bases, in that order; junction bases with no gene match: 9. Germline V gene sequence: CDR1 SEHNR, CDR2 FQNEAQ (reference sequence). CDR3 DNA: TGTGCCAGCAGCCCGGGACAGCCCAGGGATGAGCAGTTCTTC. It is translated as CASSPGQPRDEQFF.